This T cell receptor beta chain was observed in a study of shared clonotypes between healthy human individuals. Trimming stripped 1 base from V and 5 bases from J, with 14 bases between. This CDR3 is 16 amino acids long. CDR1 is LGHNA and CDR2 is YNFKEQ in the germline V gene. Original processing notes: Sequence data from immunoSEQ were junction-only and lacked quality scores; consequently, filtering differed. Repertoires were generated with immunoSEQ multiplex PCR, while TCRdb's copy carries only in-frame clones and drops some. D and trimming were read from the DNA, whereas the V and J calls and clone size are those reported in that table. The data contain 550,000 to 700,000 clones, 60% to 75% of them singletons.

Sequencing used memory CD4+ T cells sorted from blood. Subset given: CD45RA-negative fraction. The genes are TRBV4-2 and TRBJ2-2, with a possible D match to TRBD1 (5 bases). The sequence was obtained from a woman in her twenties or thirties in good health. CDR3: CASSQVGLGETGELFF. The CDR3, as DNA: TGTGCCAGCAGCCAAGTGGGGTTAGGGGAAACCGGGGAGCTGTTTTTT.